The clone carrying this T cell receptor (beta chain) was picked up many times. Its target is not known. TCRdb recomputed calls from the 5' RACE reads with MiXCR, one row per CDR3 protein. Here the sample spans about 48,000 distinct CDR3 sequences, about 9.4% being singletons. The germline V gene encodes CDR1 MGHRA and CDR2 YSYEKL. V was trimmed by 3 bases and J by 5 bases, leaving 18 bases between them. The CDR3 is 16 residues long. The sample belongs to a study of neurological immune-mediated disorders. General observations from the study: Expansion of TCR clones was greatest in HTLV-1-associated myelopathy and smallest in multiple sclerosis, where it fell below that of healthy controls. None of the CDR3 amino acid sequences of expanded clones were shared across subjects, and this suggested private repertoires in all groups.

The unsorted libraries were generated from a total of 2 million PBMCs, which had been stored in RNAlater at -80 C. Sequenced sample: PBMCs. This sequence originates from a woman between 40 and 55 years old with HTLV-1-associated myelopathy (HAM/TSP). V gene TRBV4-1 combines with J gene TRBJ2-3; TRBD1 or TRBD2 may be the D gene (5 bases each). CDR3 sequence: CASSQVQGAAVDTQYF. The DNA for the CDR3 is TGCGCCAGCAGCCAGGTTCAGGGAGCAGCAGTAGATACGCAGTATTTT.